This entry concerns a single T cell receptor beta chain. What it recognizes is unknown. Trimming cost V 8 bases and J 4 bases, with 15 bases left between them. The germline V gene has CDR1 ENHRY and CDR2 SYGVKD. The CDR3 sequence is 13 residues long. This sample was included in a study of cytomegalovirus exposure and HLA in healthy donors. Clones were sequenced by immunoSEQ multiplex PCR, and TCRdb holds only the in-frame ones, with some missing. This sample has about 98,000 clones, with around 85% found just once. Study-level points and caveats: Generally TCR sequences proved uncommon, though certain public TCRs appeared in numerous donors. In the roughly 120 validation repertoires, a later analysis found that first-cohort TCR clusters tended to co-occur. Researchers catalogued around 150 TCR beta chains as cytomegalovirus-associated.

This clonotype was obtained from a woman in her twenties or thirties in good health and CMV-seronegative. Input material: PBMCs. V is TRBV10-3 and J is TRBJ2-7; D is perhaps TRBD1 (5 bases). This CDR3 is CAISGPPEYEQYF. The CDR3 DNA reads TGTGCCATCTCAGGGCCCCCAGAATACGAGCAGTACTTC.